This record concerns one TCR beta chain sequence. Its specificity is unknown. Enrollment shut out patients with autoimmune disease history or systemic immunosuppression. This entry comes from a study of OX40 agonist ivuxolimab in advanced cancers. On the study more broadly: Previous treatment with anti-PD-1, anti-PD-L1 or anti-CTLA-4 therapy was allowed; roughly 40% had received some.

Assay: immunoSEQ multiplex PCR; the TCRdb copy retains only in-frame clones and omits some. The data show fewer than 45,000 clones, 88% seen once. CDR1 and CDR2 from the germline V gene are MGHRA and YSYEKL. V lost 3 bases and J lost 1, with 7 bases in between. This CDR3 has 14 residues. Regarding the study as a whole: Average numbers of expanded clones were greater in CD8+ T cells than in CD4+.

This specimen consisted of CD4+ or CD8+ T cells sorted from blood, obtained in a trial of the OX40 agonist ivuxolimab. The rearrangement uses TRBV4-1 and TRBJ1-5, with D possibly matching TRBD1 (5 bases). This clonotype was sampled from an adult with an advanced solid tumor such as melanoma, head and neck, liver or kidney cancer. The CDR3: CASSQRGSNQPQHF. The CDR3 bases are TGCGCCAGCAGCCAGCGGGGGAGCAATCAGCCCCAGCATTTT.